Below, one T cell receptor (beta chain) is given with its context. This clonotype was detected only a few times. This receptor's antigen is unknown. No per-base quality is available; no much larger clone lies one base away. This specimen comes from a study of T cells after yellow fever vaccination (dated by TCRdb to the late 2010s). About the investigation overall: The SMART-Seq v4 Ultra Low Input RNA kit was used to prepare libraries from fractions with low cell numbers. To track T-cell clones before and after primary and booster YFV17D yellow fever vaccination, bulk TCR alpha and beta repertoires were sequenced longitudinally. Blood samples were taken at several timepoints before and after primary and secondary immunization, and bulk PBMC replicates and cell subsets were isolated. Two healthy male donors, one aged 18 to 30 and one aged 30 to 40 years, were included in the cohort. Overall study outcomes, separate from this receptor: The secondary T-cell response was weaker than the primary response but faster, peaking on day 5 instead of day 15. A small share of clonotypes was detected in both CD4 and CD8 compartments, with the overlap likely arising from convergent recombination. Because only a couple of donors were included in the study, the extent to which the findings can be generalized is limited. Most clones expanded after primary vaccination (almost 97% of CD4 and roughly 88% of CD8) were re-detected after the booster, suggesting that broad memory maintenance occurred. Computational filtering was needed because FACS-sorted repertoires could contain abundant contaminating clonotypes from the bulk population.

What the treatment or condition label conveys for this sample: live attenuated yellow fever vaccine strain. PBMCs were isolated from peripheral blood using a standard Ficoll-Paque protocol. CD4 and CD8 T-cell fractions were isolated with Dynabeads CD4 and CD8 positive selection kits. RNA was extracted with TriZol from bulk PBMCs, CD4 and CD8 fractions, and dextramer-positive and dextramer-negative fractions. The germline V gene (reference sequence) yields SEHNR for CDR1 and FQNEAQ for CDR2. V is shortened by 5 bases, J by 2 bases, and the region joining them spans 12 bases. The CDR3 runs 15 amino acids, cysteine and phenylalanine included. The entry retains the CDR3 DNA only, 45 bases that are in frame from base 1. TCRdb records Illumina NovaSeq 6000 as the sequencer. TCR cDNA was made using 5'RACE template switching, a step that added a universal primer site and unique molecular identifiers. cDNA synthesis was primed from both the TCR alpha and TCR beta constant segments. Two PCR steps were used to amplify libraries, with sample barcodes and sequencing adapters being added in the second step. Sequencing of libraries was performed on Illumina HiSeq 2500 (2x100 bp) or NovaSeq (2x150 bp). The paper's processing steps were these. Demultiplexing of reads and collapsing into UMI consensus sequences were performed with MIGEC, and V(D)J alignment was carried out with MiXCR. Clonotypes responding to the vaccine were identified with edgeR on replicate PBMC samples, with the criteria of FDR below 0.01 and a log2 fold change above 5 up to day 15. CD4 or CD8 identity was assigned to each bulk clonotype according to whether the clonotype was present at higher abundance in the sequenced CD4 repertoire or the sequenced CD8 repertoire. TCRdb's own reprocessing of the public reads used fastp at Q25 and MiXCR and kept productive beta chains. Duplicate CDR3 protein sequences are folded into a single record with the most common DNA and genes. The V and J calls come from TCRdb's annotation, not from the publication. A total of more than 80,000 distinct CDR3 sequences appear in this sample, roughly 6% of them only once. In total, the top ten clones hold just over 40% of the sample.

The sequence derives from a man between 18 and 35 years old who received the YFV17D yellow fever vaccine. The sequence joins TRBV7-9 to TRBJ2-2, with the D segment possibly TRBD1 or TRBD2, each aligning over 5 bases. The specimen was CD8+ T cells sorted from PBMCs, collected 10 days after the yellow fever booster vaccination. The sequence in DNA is TGTGCCAGCAGCCACCTAGGGGACAACACCGGGGAGCTGTTTTTT. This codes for CASSHLGDNTGELFF.